Here is one TCR beta chain with its context. Antigen unknown. The source of the sample is a study of response to subunit inactivated influenza vaccine. Notes on the study in general: Seasonal influenza vaccination, on each occasion, was suggested by the authors to recruit few new T cells.

TCRdb called the RT-PCR reads again in MiXCR, with one record for every CDR3 protein. In the table there are 710,000 or so distinct CDR3 sequences, around a sixth of which are singletons. Trimming cost V 5 bases and J 0 bases, with 14 bases left between them. Germline values: CDR1 SGHVS, CDR2 FQNEAQ. The CDR3 totals 16 residues. The receptor was derived from a man aged 45-65 years who received an inactivated influenza vaccine. The specimen was PBMCs from blood, collected 12 days after vaccination. The rearrangement joins TRBV7-8 to TRBJ2-1, with D possibly being TRBD1 or TRBD2 (5 bases each). The CDR3 loop reads CASSPGRDGSYNEQFF. The CDR3 nucleotides are TGTGCCAGCAGCCCAGGCCGGGACGGCTCCTACAATGAGCAGTTCTTC.